The clone carrying this T cell receptor (beta chain) was observed at least ten times. Its cognate antigen is unknown. This entry is derived from a study of T cells in Graves' hyperthyroidism and ophthalmopathy. General study points: Appearing also in blood were most of the thyroid clonotypes expanded above 0.001. The model made its ophthalmopathy prediction, and onset followed a median about 5.9 months later.

Exclusion criteria comprised uncontrolled infection, other autoimmune disease, pregnancy or lactation. Trimming cost V 4 bases and J 0 bases; bases outside gene matches: 8. CDR3 size: 17 residues. The source material, RNA transcripts, was used to amplify TCR beta CDR3 regions. TCR CDR3 underwent first-round RT-PCR with the HTBI primer set. TCRdb used MiXCR to reprocess the multiplex PCR reads, holding one entry per CDR3 protein. The sample comprises about 530,000 distinct CDR3 sequences, more than 15% of which are singletons, and roughly a sixth rests with the top ten. Input material: blood. The sequence was obtained from a woman aged 18 to 35 with Graves' ophthalmopathy. The rearrangement links TRBV12-3 or TRBV12-4 to TRBJ1-5; 8 bases line up with TRBD1. The CDR3 spells CASSSRTGPYSNQPQHF. In DNA form, the CDR3 reads TGTGCCAGCAGTTCGAGGACAGGGCCGTATAGCAATCAGCCCCAGCATTTT.